This record looks at one T cell receptor beta chain sequence and its context. V lost 1 base to trimming and J lost 13 bases, with 14 bases between them. The CDR3 loop spans 13 amino acids. CDR1 and CDR2 from the germline V gene are LGHNA and YSLEER. The data are from a study of OX40 agonist ivuxolimab in advanced cancers. Profiled with immunoSEQ multiplex PCR; TCRdb holds only in-frame clones, not every one. The table lists around 20,000 clones, roughly 84% of them singletons, with 36% in the top ten. This material consisted of CD4+ or CD8+ T cells sorted from blood, taken in a trial of the OX40 agonist ivuxolimab. The origin of this receptor is an adult with an advanced solid tumor such as melanoma, head and neck, liver or kidney cancer. The chain uses TRBV4-3 and TRBJ2-1, with D possibly TRBD1 on 5 matching bases. CDR3 in amino acids: CASSQVPRVDQFF. Written as DNA, the CDR3 is TGCGCCAGCAGCCAAGTGCCCAGGGTGGACCAGTTCTTC.